Each of the 3 T cell receptor beta chains below was sequenced from the same sample in a study of spatial heterogeneity in lung cancer. Time point meaning: sample taken at primary tumor resection. MiXCR, run by TCRdb on the 5' RACE reads, gives a single entry per CDR3 protein. The sample lists roughly 80,000 distinct CDR3 sequences; about 8% were seen once. Sequenced here: PBMCs, sampled at surgery. The receptors stem from a male donor with early-stage non-small cell lung cancer.

V and J are TRBV6-5 and TRBJ2-1; possible D gene TRBD1, 5 bases. V was clipped by 2 bases and J by 7 bases, with 9 bases between them. Germline CDR1 and CDR2: MNHEY and SVGAGI. This CDR3 region has 13 residues. The CDR3 DNA reads as TGTGCCAGCAGTTACGACAGATGGAATGAGCAGTTCTTC. Protein product: CASSYDRWNEQFF.

The chain carries TRBV20-1 and TRBJ2-2; D is perhaps TRBD2 (5 bases). CDR1 DFQATT and CDR2 SNEGSKA come from the germline V gene (reference sequence). The CDR3 has 15 amino acids. V was shortened by 5 bases and J by 4 bases, with 17 bases between the two germline ends. CDR3 region: CSASAADPFTGELFF. The CDR3 nucleotides read TGCAGTGCTTCGGCAGCGGACCCCTTCACCGGGGAGCTGTTTTTT.

The V and J genes are TRBV20-1 and TRBJ2-5; TRBD2 matches 11 bases. The CDR3 consists of 17 residues. Unmatched junction bases numbered 10, after V lost 0 bases and J lost 4 bases. The germline gives CDR1 DFQATT, CDR2 SNEGSKA (reference sequence). As DNA, the CDR3 is TGCAGTGCTAGAGATCTACTAGCGGGAGCATGGGGAGAGACCCAGTACTTC. This sequence encodes CSARDLLAGAWGETQYF.